This T cell receptor beta chain comes out of a study of regulatory T cells in long-lasting Graves disease. Sequencing libraries for TCR beta were prepared with iRepertoire HTBI primers and Arm-PCR of CDR3 regions. One entry per CDR3 protein results from TCRdb running MiXCR on the multiplex PCR reads. The data hold 620,000 or so distinct CDR3 sequences, with approximately 15% observed a single time. Time point denoted: newly diagnosed GD, antithyroid drugs for less than 3 months. The TCR library was prepared using RNA isolated from PBMCs. The source of the patients was an endocrinology department in Xi'an, China. Trimming removed 6 bases from V and 5 bases from J, with 11 bases in between. The CDR3 has 13 amino acids. Germline CDR1 is SQVTM and CDR2 is ANQGSEA. Study-wide points: Sample size was small, which may have lowered accuracy.

This clonotype was seen at least ten times. Its matching antigen is unknown. The sample was also linked to a second study, of T cells in Graves' hyperthyroidism and ophthalmopathy. That source reports: Researchers barred patients who had uncontrolled infection, other autoimmune disease, pregnancy or lactation. HTBI primers were the set used in a first-round RT-PCR of the TCR CDR3.

The sequenced sample was peripheral blood mononuclear cells (PBMCs), obtained at new diagnosis, from a patient treated with antithyroid drugs. The genes are TRBV29-1 and TRBJ1-6, with a possible D match to TRBD1 (6 bases). This TCR was recovered from a woman aged 25 to 45 with Graves disease. The CDR3 is CSVGDTNNSPLHF. CDR3 coding DNA: TGCAGCGTAGGGGACACCAATAATTCACCCCTCCACTTT.